The clone carrying this T cell receptor beta chain is a singleton in its sample. Its antigen is undetermined. The length of the CDR3 is 14 residues. V shed 6 bases and J shed 7 bases, with 19 bases lying between them. Germline assignment: CDR1 SGHVS and CDR2 FQNEAQ. The data were taken from a study of CD8+ T cells in alopecia areata. Background on the study: People stayed on tofacitinib for 6 to 18 months, then stopped the drug for 6 months.

Sequencing relied on a cDNA template that was reverse transcribed from extracted RNA. Measured with immunoSEQ multiplex PCR; TCRdb has only the in-frame clones, and not every one. This sample has 150,000 to 160,000 clones, with 45% to 60% found just once. Sorting of PBMCs yielded the CD4+ and CD8+ T cells. Notes on the study in general: Higher clonality and more expanded CD8+ clones appeared in lesional than normal scalp. TCRs were shared less clearly across patients than in mice, possibly for HLA-related reasons.

Sequencing used CD8+ T cells sorted from blood, obtained at week 0. This chain links TRBV7-8 with TRBJ2-7; D ambiguous. This TCR derives from a human donor with alopecia areata. Here the CDR3 reads CASSPSPARKEQYF. CDR3 coding DNA: TGTGCCAGCAGTCCTTCACCTGCAAGGAAGGAGCAGTACTTC. Full variable domain (missing parts from reference TRBV7-8 and TRBJ2-7): GAGVSQSPRYKVAKRGQDVALRCDPISGHVSLFWYQQALGQGPEFLTYFQNEAQLDKSGLPSDRFFAERPEGSVSTLKIQRTQQEDSAVYLCASSPSPARKEQYFGPGTRLTVT.